The 28 T cell receptor beta chains below were found in one sample sequenced in a study of T-cell memory formation after mild COVID-19. TCRdb analysed the 5' RACE reads with MiXCR anew, one entry per CDR3 protein. The data show about 560,000 distinct CDR3 sequences, approximately 15% seen once. Sequencing input: PBMCs or a T cell subset sorted from them (not recorded which). The receptors derive from an adult woman who had mild COVID-19 (a few samples of this study predate the infection). Cell type and time point are not known.

The chain employs TRBV7-2 and TRBJ1-5, with TRBD1 matching over 8 bases. Per the germline V gene, CDR1 is SGHTA and CDR2 is FQGNSA. V lost 1 base and J lost 0; bases outside the gene matches: 8. The CDR3 is 18 amino acids. The CDR3 loop reads CASSLGQGAFYSNQPQHF. Here the CDR3 DNA reads TGTGCCAGCAGCTTAGGGCAGGGGGCGTTCTATAGCAATCAGCCCCAGCATTTT.

V usage is TRBV7-9 and J usage is TRBJ1-2; D is ambiguous. The germline CDR1 and CDR2 sequences are SEHNR and FQNEAQ (reference sequence). The CDR3 sequence is 16 residues long. V lost 4 bases, J lost 1 base, and 16 bases lay in between. CDR3 amino acids: CASSSLGRSFNYGYTF. The CDR3 nucleotides are TGTGCCAGCAGCTCCCTCGGACGGAGCTTTAACTATGGCTACACCTTC.

V gene TRBV29-1 combines with J gene TRBJ2-3; tentative D call: TRBD2 (7 bases). Trimming pared 2 bases from V and 3 bases from J, leaving 12 bases between. This CDR3 region has 14 residues. Germline CDR1 reads SQVTM; CDR2 reads ANQGSEA. Here the CDR3 DNA reads TGCAGCGTTGAAAAGGGGGAGGGAACAGATACGCAGTATTTT. This gives the protein CSVEKGEGTDTQYF.

In this sample, this clonotype turned up a few times. The chain has TRBV11-1 and TRBJ2-1; 11 nucleotides align to TRBD2. With 2 bases clipped from V and 9 bases from J, the junction kept 12 bases outside the gene matches. CDR1 SGHAT and CDR2 FQDESV come from the germline V gene (reference sequence). The CDR3 consists of 17 residues. The CDR3 nucleotides read TGTGCCAGCAGCTTACCTATAGCGGGAGGGCTTACGGGTGAGCAGTTCTTC. Protein product: CASSLPIAGGLTGEQFF.

This clonotype was detected only a few times. The chain joins TRBV24-1 to TRBJ2-1, with 7 positions matching TRBD1. CDR3 length: 16 amino acids. Germline CDR1 is KGHDR and CDR2 is SFDVKD. Trimming took 4 bases from V and 3 from J; bases not matched to a gene: 8. CDR3 loop: CATSDPTGRGYNEQFF. In nucleotides, the CDR3 is TGTGCCACCAGTGACCCGACAGGGAGAGGCTACAATGAGCAGTTCTTC.

V usage is TRBV25-1 and J usage is TRBJ2-5, with 9 bases aligning to TRBD1. Germline V lookup: CDR1 MGHDK, CDR2 SYGVNS. The length of the CDR3 is 15 residues. V gave up 5 bases and J gave up 2 bases; unmatched junction bases: 6. In DNA, the CDR3 is TGTGCCAGCAGTTCCGGACAGGGGAAGCAAGAGACCCAGTACTTC. Translated: CASSSGQGKQETQYF.

Only a few counts were recorded for this clonotype. The chain is built from TRBV12-3 or TRBV12-4 and TRBJ1-2; D is perhaps TRBD1 (5 bases). This CDR3 comprises 15 residues. The V end lost 3 bases, the J end lost 4 bases, and 15 bases lay between the germline ends. The CDR3 reads CASSFGLGPPYGYTF. Here the CDR3 DNA reads TGTGCCAGCAGTTTTGGTTTGGGGCCGCCCTATGGCTACACCTTC.

Only a few counts were recorded for this clonotype. V gene TRBV9 combines with J gene TRBJ2-1; weak D call: TRBD2 (7 bases). Germline loops: CDR1 SGDLS, CDR2 YYNGEE. The CDR3 has 15 amino acids. The V and J ends lost 7 bases and 4 bases respectively, with 18 bases between them. This chain's CDR3 is CASAGGGPSYNEQFF. As DNA, the CDR3 is TGTGCCAGCGCTGGGGGGGGCCCCTCATACAATGAGCAGTTCTTC.

V and J are TRBV12-3 or TRBV12-4 and TRBJ2-1, with TRBD2 identical over 13 bases. V dropped 3 bases and J dropped 14; count of bases not matched to a gene: 7. The CDR3 is 14 residues long. The CDR3 protein is CASSFVGLAGREFF. CDR3 in DNA: TGTGCCAGCAGTTTCGTGGGACTAGCGGGAAGGGAGTTCTTC.

This clonotype was seen a few times. The J gene is TRBJ2-4, the V gene TRBV7-2, with D uncertain. The V and J ends lost 1 base and 6 bases respectively, with 10 bases between them. CDR1 and CDR2 (germline): SGHTA, FQGNSA. The CDR3 sequence is 14 residues long. Written as DNA, the CDR3 is TGTGCCAGCAGCTTAGGAATGACTGCAAACATTCAGTACTTC. This sequence encodes CASSLGMTANIQYF.

V usage is TRBV7-9 and J usage is TRBJ2-1; TRBD1 agrees at 7 bases. Germline trimming cut 5 bases from V and 5 bases from J; bases unmatched to any gene: 12. Germline V gives CDR1 SEHNR, CDR2 FQNEAQ (reference sequence). The CDR3 totals 16 residues. CDR3 coding DNA: TGTGCCAGCAGCCGTGGGGGACAGCTAGTAAACAATGAGCAGTTCTTC. This sequence encodes CASSRGGQLVNNEQFF. The whole variable domain, remainder taken from reference TRBV7-9 and TRBJ2-1, is DTGVSQNPRHKITKRGQNVTFRCDPISEHNRLYWYRQTLGQGPEFLTYFQNEAQLEKSRLLSDRFSAERPKGSFSTLEIQRTEQGDSAMYLCASSRGGQLVNNEQFFGPGTRLTVL.

This clonotype was observed a few times. This sequence joins TRBV3-1 and TRBJ1-1; D not resolved. Between the trimmed V and J ends, which lost 6 bases and 6 bases, there was a span of 8 bases. The germline CDR1 and CDR2 sequences are LGHDT and YNNKEL (reference sequence). The CDR3 consists of 11 residues. The CDR3 nucleotides are TGTGCCAGCAGGGTCGGCTCTGAAGCTTTCTTT. It codes for CASRVGSEAFF. The complete variable domain, with remaining parts taken from reference TRBV3-1 and TRBJ1-1, reads DTAVSQTPKYLVTQMGNDKSIKCEQNLGHDTMYWYKQDSKKFLKIMFSYNNKELIINETVPNRFSPKSPDKAHLNLHINSLELGDSAVYFCASRVGSEAFFGQGTRLTVV.

The CDR3: CASSKQGLYEQYF. Here the CDR3 DNA reads TGTGCCAGCAGTAAACAGGGGCTCTACGAGCAGTACTTC. The V call is TRBV6-5, the J call TRBJ2-7; TRBD1 matches at 7 bases. Unmatched junction bases numbered 4, after V lost 5 bases and J lost 3 bases. The germline V gene has CDR1 MNHEY and CDR2 SVGAGI. The CDR3 contains 13 residues.

The chain couples TRBV2 to TRBJ1-1, with D possibly TRBD1 on 5 matching bases. The CDR3 consists of 13 residues. The germline CDR1 and CDR2 sequences are SNHLY and FYNNEI. V shed 8 bases and J shed 1 base, with 11 bases lying between them. CDR3 DNA sequence: TGTGCCAGCGAGGGGCCGCAGAACACTGAAGCTTTCTTT. The encoded protein is CASEGPQNTEAFF.

This clonotype was counted at least ten times. The genes are TRBV20-1 and TRBJ1-2, with D possibly TRBD1 on 5 matching bases. Germline lookup yields CDR1 DFQATT and CDR2 SNEGSKA (reference sequence). V lost 3 bases, J lost 8 bases, and 10 bases lay in between. The CDR3 covers 11 residues. In DNA form, the CDR3 reads TGCAGTGCTAGTGGGGACGGAGGCTACACCTTC. This translates into CSASGDGGYTF.

This clonotype was seen more than once but under ten times. In DNA form, the CDR3 reads TGTGCTAGTGGTCCCTGGACAGGGGCTGGGGCCAACGTCCTGACTTTC. This translates into CASGPWTGAGANVLTF. The chain carries TRBV12-5 and TRBJ2-6; 9 bases map to TRBD1. Germline V gene sequence: CDR1 LGHNT, CDR2 FRNRAP. This CDR3 is built from 16 residues. V was pared by 5 bases and J by 2 bases, with 4 bases of the junction left unmatched.

This sequence joins TRBV6-5 and TRBJ1-1; D call uncertain. CDR3 size: 12 residues. Germline loops: CDR1 MNHEY, CDR2 SVGAGI. V lost 6 bases and J 10 bases, leaving 15 bases between the germline ends. The CDR3 spells CASSPPEGLAFF. The CDR3 region has the DNA TGTGCCAGCAGCCCCCCGGAGGGTTTAGCTTTCTTT.

This clonotype was counted a few times. The chain recombines TRBV15 with TRBJ1-2; 11 nucleotides agree with TRBD1. Germline V lookup: CDR1 LNHNV, CDR2 YYDKDF (reference sequence). This CDR3 is 15 amino acids long. V lost 11 bases, J lost 4 bases, and 12 bases stayed unmatched. The CDR3 here is CAVSGTGGISYGYTF. The CDR3, as DNA: TGTGCCGTCTCCGGGACAGGGGGAATCAGCTATGGCTACACCTTC.

This clonotype was recorded a few times. The gene calls are TRBV7-3 and TRBJ2-5; no reliable D call. This CDR3 comprises 13 residues. Trimming cost V 2 bases and J 5 bases, with 9 bases left between them. From germline, CDR1 is SGHTA and CDR2 FQGTGA. The CDR3, as DNA: TGTGCCAGCAGCTTACACGGATACGAGACCCAGTACTTC. This codes for CASSLHGYETQYF.

The chain combines TRBV20-1 with TRBJ2-1; 8 positions match TRBD2. The CDR3 spans 15 residues. Trimming took 1 base from V and 5 from J; bases not matched to a gene: 7. Germline V lookup: CDR1 DFQATT, CDR2 SNEGSKA (reference sequence). CDR3 protein: CSARVRASGHNEQFF. The CDR3 bases are TGCAGTGCTAGAGTCCGGGCTAGCGGGCACAATGAGCAGTTCTTC.

This clonotype was seen only a few times. The gene calls are TRBV6-5 and TRBJ1-1, with a weak D call TRBD1 (6 bases). The CDR3 runs 13 residues. Deletions cut 1 base from V and 11 bases from J, with 14 bases between. Looked up from germline, CDR1 is MNHEY and CDR2 is SVGAGI. In nucleotides, the CDR3 is TGTGCCAGCAGTTACTTGCGACGGGACAAGGCTTTCTTT. Residues: CASSYLRRDKAFF.

This rearrangement joins TRBV5-1 to TRBJ1-1, with 9 positions matching TRBD1. Germline values: CDR1 SGHRS, CDR2 YFSETQ. J gave up 6 bases and V 3 bases, and 6 bases lay outside the gene matches. The CDR3 is 14 amino acids. CDR3 DNA: TGCGCCAGCAGCTCAGGACAGGGGTATTCTGAAGCTTTCTTT. Amino acids: CASSSGQGYSEAFF.

The genes are TRBV29-1 and TRBJ1-2, with D possibly being TRBD1 (5 bases). The ends were cut back, 6 bases at V and 2 bases at J, with 13 bases in the middle. Looked up from germline, CDR1 is SQVTM and CDR2 is ANQGSEA. CDR3 length: 13 residues. In DNA form, the CDR3 reads TGCAGCGTGTCCGAGGGGTCAAACTATGGCTACACCTTC. It codes for CSVSEGSNYGYTF. Using reference TRBV29-1 and TRBJ1-2 for the parts outside the CDR3, the full variable domain is SAVISQKPSRDICQRGTSLTIQCQVDSQVTMMFWYRQQPGQSLTLIATANQGSEATYESGFVIDKFPISRPNLTFSTLTVSNMSPEDSSIYLCSVSEGSNYGYTFGSGTRLTVV.

This chain connects TRBV7-9 to TRBJ2-1; TRBD1 matches at 9 bases. The CDR3 sequence is 17 residues long. The trim removed 2 bases at V and 2 bases at J, leaving 7 bases unmatched. Germline V gene data show CDR1 as SEHNR and CDR2 as FQNEAQ (reference sequence). CDR3 region: CASSLSRGQGTYNEQFF. In nucleotides, the CDR3 is TGTGCCAGCAGCTTATCCCGAGGACAGGGGACCTACAATGAGCAGTTCTTC.

This clonotype came up a few times. The V gene is TRBV20-1, the J gene TRBJ2-5; 12 nucleotides line up with TRBD2. Unmatched junction bases numbered 4, after V lost 6 bases and J lost 5 bases. Per the germline V gene, CDR1 is DFQATT and CDR2 is SNEGSKA (reference sequence). The CDR3 runs 13 residues. For the CDR3, the DNA is TGCAGTGCCACGACTAGCGGGGGTGAGACCCAGTACTTC. Translating gives CSATTSGGETQYF.

J is TRBJ2-7 and V is TRBV29-1; maybe TRBD1 (6 bases). The germline V gene encodes CDR1 SQVTM and CDR2 ANQGSEA. This CDR3 has 13 residues. V lost 5 bases, J lost 3 bases, and 14 bases lay in between. CDR3 sequence (DNA): TGCAGCGTTTCTACAGGGACGCTCTACGAGCAGTACTTC. This gives the protein CSVSTGTLYEQYF.

The chain couples TRBV2 to TRBJ1-1; D remains ambiguous. Per the germline V gene, CDR1 is SNHLY and CDR2 is FYNNEI. Trimming cost V 6 bases and J 4 bases, with 18 bases left between them. The CDR3 totals 15 residues. The CDR3 nucleotides are TGTGCCAGCAGCTCCCTTGGGCAGTACTCCACTGAAGCTTTCTTT. Protein: CASSSLGQYSTEAFF.

This rearrangement joins TRBV4-2 to TRBJ2-7, with D hard to call. Deletions cut 0 bases from V and 0 bases from J, with 12 bases between. Germline CDR1 reads LGHNA; CDR2 reads YNFKEQ. The CDR3 has 16 residues. CDR3 in DNA: TGTGCCAGCAGCCAAGAGTACACTTCGAGCTCCTACGAGCAGTACTTC. It encodes CASSQEYTSSSYEQYF.